A selection of T cell receptor beta chains follows, all from one sample in a study of OX40 agonist ivuxolimab in advanced cancers. Clones were read by immunoSEQ multiplex PCR, and TCRdb kept only the in-frame ones, dropping some. The profile shows about 80,000 clones, roughly 86% of them singletons. Sample: CD4+ or CD8+ T cells sorted from blood, taken in a trial of the OX40 agonist ivuxolimab. The receptors were sampled from an adult with an advanced solid tumor such as melanoma, head and neck, liver or kidney cancer. CDR3s include the opening cysteine and the closing phenylalanine or tryptophan. The D gene is left open where the match is weak. Clone size is stated in some rows and not others, as once, few, many or a class when expanded.

v_call: TRBV7-8
d_call: -
clone_size: -
j_call: TRBJ1-4
cdr3_nt: TGTGCCAGCAGCTTAGACCAGGAAGAAAAACTGTTTTTT
cdr3_aa: CASSLDQEEKLFF

v_call: TRBV10-2
d_call: -
clone_size: -
j_call: TRBJ1-2
cdr3_nt: TGCGCCAGCAGTGTGACTATGGGTGGCTACACCTTC
cdr3_aa: CASSVTMGGYTF

v_call: TRBV7-2
d_call: -
clone_size: -
j_call: TRBJ1-2
cdr3_nt: TGTGCCAGCAGTTCCGCGGTCGGCGGTTATGGCTACACCTTC
cdr3_aa: CASSSAVGGYGYTF

v_call: TRBV10-1
d_call: TRBD1
clone_size: -
j_call: TRBJ2-1
cdr3_nt: TGCGCCAGCAGTGAGCTCGGACAGGACGTCAATGAGCAGTTCTTC
cdr3_aa: CASSELGQDVNEQFF

v_call: TRBV27
d_call: TRBD1
clone_size: -
j_call: TRBJ2-2
cdr3_nt: TGTGCCAGCAGCTCCCGACAGGGGGTGATCGGGGAGCTGTTTTTT
cdr3_aa: CASSSRQGVIGELFF

v_call: TRBV7-6
d_call: -
clone_size: -
j_call: TRBJ2-7
cdr3_nt: TGTGCCAGCAGCCCCAGCGGGACAGGAGGAGGGCTCGAGCAGTACTTC
cdr3_aa: CASSPSGTGGGLEQYF

v_call: TRBV7-8
d_call: TRBD2
clone_size: -
j_call: TRBJ2-4
cdr3_nt: TGTGCCAGCAGCCCCAGCAGGCGGGAGGATGGGGGCAAAAACATTCAGTACTTC
cdr3_aa: CASSPSRREDGGKNIQYF

v_call: TRBV30
d_call: TRBD1
clone_size: -
j_call: TRBJ2-2
cdr3_nt: TGTGCCTGGAACCCCCGCGGGACAGGGAACACCGGGGAGCTGTTTTTT
cdr3_aa: CAWNPRGTGNTGELFF

v_call: TRBV15
d_call: TRBD1
clone_size: -
j_call: TRBJ1-5
cdr3_nt: TGTGCCACTGCCTTCGGGACAGGCCGGCAGCCCCAGCATTTT
cdr3_aa: CATAFGTGRQPQHF

v_call: TRBV19
d_call: -
clone_size: -
j_call: TRBJ2-3
cdr3_nt: TGTGCCAGTAGTAACACAGATACGCAGTATTTT
cdr3_aa: CASSNTDTQYF

v_call: TRBV5-4
d_call: -
clone_size: -
j_call: TRBJ1-2
cdr3_nt: TGTGCCAGCACAAGCGGCAGGGTGAGTCACTATGGCTACACCTTC
cdr3_aa: CASTSGRVSHYGYTF

v_call: TRBV10-1
d_call: TRBD1
clone_size: -
j_call: TRBJ1-1
cdr3_nt: TGCGCCAGCAGTGGCGGGACAGGGAGGAACACTGAAGCTTTCTTT
cdr3_aa: CASSGGTGRNTEAFF

v_call: TRBV7-9
d_call: -
clone_size: -
j_call: TRBJ1-3
cdr3_nt: TGTGCCAGCAGCTTTGGACATTCCTCTGGAAACACCATATATTTT
cdr3_aa: CASSFGHSSGNTIYF

v_call: TRBV5-1
d_call: -
clone_size: -
j_call: TRBJ2-5
cdr3_nt: TGCGCCAGCAGCGCCCCCGGGGGCGAGACCCAGTACTTC
cdr3_aa: CASSAPGGETQYF

v_call: TRBV18
d_call: -
clone_size: -
j_call: TRBJ1-1
cdr3_nt: TGTGCCAGCTCACCGGGAAAAGGGGACACTGAAGCTTTCTTT
cdr3_aa: CASSPGKGDTEAFF

v_call: TRBV6-1
d_call: TRBD2
clone_size: -
j_call: TRBJ2-5
cdr3_nt: TGTGCCAGCAGTGAAGCGCTACTAGCGGGAGGGGGCCAAGAGACCCAGTACTTC
cdr3_aa: CASSEALLAGGGQETQYF

v_call: TRBV7-8
d_call: -
clone_size: few
j_call: TRBJ1-5
cdr3_nt: TGTGCCAGCAGCTTAGCGCCTAATCAGCCCCAGCATTTT
cdr3_aa: CASSLAPNQPQHF

v_call: TRBV5-4
d_call: TRBD2
clone_size: -
j_call: TRBJ2-1
cdr3_nt: TGTGCCAGCAGCTTAAGCGGGAGAGGAAATGAGCAGTTCTTC
cdr3_aa: CASSLSGRGNEQFF

v_call: TRBV9
d_call: TRBD2
clone_size: -
j_call: TRBJ2-1
cdr3_nt: TGTGCCAGCAGCGCTACCGGGACTAGCGGAACTGAGCAGTTCTTC
cdr3_aa: CASSATGTSGTEQFF

v_call: TRBV25-1
d_call: TRBD2
clone_size: -
j_call: TRBJ2-3
cdr3_nt: TGTGCCAGTAGACTAGCGGGGGGCACAGATACGCAGTATTTT
cdr3_aa: CASRLAGGTDTQYF

v_call: TRBV5-1
d_call: -
clone_size: -
j_call: TRBJ1-1
cdr3_nt: TGCGCCAGCAGCTTGGAGAGGAGCACTGAAGCTTTCTTT
cdr3_aa: CASSLERSTEAFF

v_call: TRBV27
d_call: -
clone_size: -
j_call: TRBJ2-3
cdr3_nt: TGTGCCAGCAATGGGGGCGGGAGAAGCGGCGTTGCGCAGTATTTT
cdr3_aa: CASNGGGRSGVAQYF

v_call: TRBV7-2
d_call: -
clone_size: -
j_call: TRBJ2-1
cdr3_nt: TGTGCCAGCAGACTGACAAGTACCTCCTACAATGAGCAGTTCTTC
cdr3_aa: CASRLTSTSYNEQFF

v_call: TRBV4-3
d_call: TRBD2
clone_size: -
j_call: TRBJ2-1
cdr3_nt: TGCGCCAGCAGCCAAGGTGGACTAGCCCCTGGGAATGAGCAGTTCTTC
cdr3_aa: CASSQGGLAPGNEQFF

v_call: TRBV9
d_call: -
clone_size: -
j_call: TRBJ2-7
cdr3_nt: TGTGCCAGCAGCGCCGGACAGAGCAACTCCTACGAGCAGTACTTC
cdr3_aa: CASSAGQSNSYEQYF

v_call: TRBV19
d_call: TRBD1
clone_size: -
j_call: TRBJ1-5
cdr3_nt: TGTGCCAGCTCTGGGACAGGGGCGGCTCAGCCCCAGCATTTT
cdr3_aa: CASSGTGAAQPQHF

v_call: TRBV7-9
d_call: TRBD2
clone_size: -
j_call: TRBJ2-1
cdr3_nt: TGTGCCAGCAGCTTGGGTAGCGGGAGAAACAATGAGCAGTTCTTC
cdr3_aa: CASSLGSGRNNEQFF

v_call: TRBV23-1
d_call: -
clone_size: few
j_call: TRBJ1-6
cdr3_nt: TGCGCCAACGACACTGGCAATTCACCCCTCCACTTT
cdr3_aa: CANDTGNSPLHF

v_call: TRBV2
d_call: -
clone_size: -
j_call: TRBJ2-5
cdr3_nt: TGTGCCAGCAGTGAAGACTTGGGGAGGGAGACCCAGTACTTC
cdr3_aa: CASSEDLGRETQYF

v_call: TRBV30
d_call: -
clone_size: -
j_call: TRBJ1-2
cdr3_nt: TGTGCCTGGAGTGTGACGGGGGTCTCCGGCGGCTACACCTTC
cdr3_aa: CAWSVTGVSGGYTF

v_call: TRBV7-9
d_call: -
clone_size: -
j_call: TRBJ1-2
cdr3_nt: TGTGCCAGCATTGGGAGAAGGGGAGATCTCTATGGCTACACCTTC
cdr3_aa: CASIGRRGDLYGYTF

v_call: TRBV5-1
d_call: TRBD1
clone_size: -
j_call: TRBJ1-4
cdr3_nt: TGCGCCAGCAGACAGGGGGCGACTAATGAAAAACTGTTTTTT
cdr3_aa: CASRQGATNEKLFF

v_call: TRBV12-5
d_call: -
clone_size: once
j_call: TRBJ1-3
cdr3_nt: TGTGCTAGCCCCAAGCGGGACGGAAACACCATATATTTT
cdr3_aa: CASPKRDGNTIYF

v_call: TRBV7-9
d_call: -
clone_size: -
j_call: TRBJ2-1
cdr3_nt: TGTGCCAGCAGCTTAGGTGGGGACGGCAATGAGCAGTTCTTC
cdr3_aa: CASSLGGDGNEQFF

v_call: TRBV19
d_call: -
clone_size: -
j_call: TRBJ1-4
cdr3_nt: TGTGCCAGTAGTATAGGGATTGCAACTAATGAAAAACTGTTTTTT
cdr3_aa: CASSIGIATNEKLFF

v_call: TRBV18
d_call: TRBD2
clone_size: -
j_call: TRBJ2-3
cdr3_nt: TGTGCCAGCTCACCCCCGGCGGCGGGGGGGAGGACAGATACGCAGTATTTT
cdr3_aa: CASSPPAAGGRTDTQYF

v_call: TRBV5-4
d_call: -
clone_size: -
j_call: TRBJ1-3
cdr3_nt: TGTGCCAGCAGCTCTAAGGGTTCTGGAAACACCATATATTTT
cdr3_aa: CASSSKGSGNTIYF

v_call: TRBV6-6
d_call: -
clone_size: -
j_call: TRBJ2-7
cdr3_nt: TGTGCCAGCAGGGGATACCCTGAAGATGGCGAGCAGTACTTC
cdr3_aa: CASRGYPEDGEQYF

v_call: TRBV7-2
d_call: -
clone_size: -
j_call: TRBJ2-4
cdr3_nt: TGTGCCAGCAGCACGCAGGGAGCTCACAAAAACATTCAGTACTTC
cdr3_aa: CASSTQGAHKNIQYF

v_call: TRBV28
d_call: -
clone_size: -
j_call: TRBJ1-1
cdr3_nt: TGTGCCAGCACCCAAACCCAGGGTTGGAACACTGAAGCTTTCTTT
cdr3_aa: CASTQTQGWNTEAFF

v_call: TRBV12-5
d_call: -
clone_size: -
j_call: TRBJ2-1
cdr3_nt: TGTGCTAGCCTGAGGGGGAGTAGGTACAATGAGCAGTTCTTC
cdr3_aa: CASLRGSRYNEQFF

v_call: TRBV18
d_call: -
clone_size: -
j_call: TRBJ1-1
cdr3_nt: TGTGCCAGCTCACGGACGGTGAACACTGAAGCTTTCTTT
cdr3_aa: CASSRTVNTEAFF